This passage covers 27 T cell receptor beta chains from one sample sequenced in a study. One entry per CDR3 protein results from TCRdb running MiXCR on the RT-PCR reads. The table records about 680,000 distinct CDR3 sequences, 11% to 15% of them present only once. Sequenced input: memory CD4+ T cells from blood. The source of these receptors is a female donor in good health, serving as a healthy control.

This clonotype was picked up a small number of times. DNA of the CDR3: TGTGCCAGCAGCTTAACGTCGGAGGGCTATGGCTACACCTTC. Protein: CASSLTSEGYGYTF. The chain uses TRBV7-3 and TRBJ1-2; unclear D gene. The CDR3 is made up of 14 amino acids. Per the germline V gene, CDR1 is SGHTA and CDR2 is FQGTGA. The germline V and J ends were trimmed by 0 bases and 4 bases, with 9 bases remaining between them.

There are a few counts of this clonotype. The V and J genes are TRBV7-3 and TRBJ2-1; the D gene is possibly TRBD2 (6 bases). This CDR3 region has 16 residues. The V and J ends lost 4 bases and 0 bases respectively, with 13 bases between them. Germline CDR1 is SGHTA and CDR2 is FQGTGA. Written as DNA, the CDR3 is TGTGCCAGCAGCTCCCTGGGCGGGACCTCCTACAATGAGCAGTTCTTC. Translation gives CASSSLGGTSYNEQFF.

This clonotype has only a few counts. The chain uses TRBV20-1 and TRBJ1-1; D ambiguous. The germline V gene encodes CDR1 DFQATT and CDR2 SNEGSKA (reference sequence). The CDR3 is 15 residues long. V lost 3 bases, J lost 1 base, and 15 bases lay in between. The DNA for the CDR3 is TGCAGTGCTAGTGATCTGTCCCGGGGGAACACTGAAGCTTTCTTT. Translated: CSASDLSRGNTEAFF.

The chain combines TRBV7-2 with TRBJ2-7, with D possibly matching TRBD2 (5 bases). Between the trimmed V and J ends, which lost 9 bases and 6 bases, there was a span of 24 bases. The CDR3 extends over 15 amino acids. Per the germline V gene, CDR1 is SGHTA and CDR2 is FQGNSA. CDR3 residues: CASQEGVGGTLEQYF. The DNA of the CDR3 is TGTGCCAGTCAAGAGGGAGTTGGCGGCACTCTCGAGCAGTACTTC.

This clonotype was observed a few times. V usage is TRBV5-1 and J usage is TRBJ2-3, with 10 bases aligning to TRBD2. Per the germline V gene, CDR1 is SGHRS and CDR2 is YFSETQ. The length of the CDR3 is 17 residues. Unmatched junction bases numbered 8, after V lost 0 bases and J lost 4 bases. CDR3 sequence (DNA): TGCGCCAGCAGCTTGGCCCTAGCGGGAGCCGGCGCAGATACGCAGTATTTT. Translation gives CASSLALAGAGADTQYF.

V usage is TRBV20-1 and J usage is TRBJ2-2, with D perhaps matching TRBD1 (5 bases). Per the germline V gene, CDR1 is DFQATT and CDR2 is SNEGSKA (reference sequence). This CDR3 contains 11 residues. V was trimmed by 4 bases and J by 7 bases, leaving 7 bases between them. Here the CDR3 DNA reads TGCAGTGCTACAGGGCGCGGGGAGCTGTTTTTT. This codes for CSATGRGELFF.

The chain employs TRBV5-1 and TRBJ1-1; possible D gene TRBD1, 6 bases. With 1 base removed from V and 3 bases from J, the gap between germline ends came to 10 bases. Germline CDR1 and CDR2: SGHRS and YFSETQ. CDR3 length: 14 residues. The CDR3 coding sequence is TGCGCCAGCAGCTTGTCGGACAGCTACACTGAAGCTTTCTTT. Residues: CASSLSDSYTEAFF.

This sequence joins TRBV20-1 and TRBJ1-2, with a possible D match to TRBD1 (5 bases). Germline V gene sequence: CDR1 DFQATT, CDR2 SNEGSKA (reference sequence). V was pared by 6 bases and J by 8 bases, with 10 bases between. The CDR3 is made up of 10 amino acids. Here the CDR3 DNA reads TGCAGTGCCAGGAGGGACGGCTACACCTTC. It codes for CSARRDGYTF.

This clonotype was observed at least ten times. Germline and junction disagree at one end, which may indicate a read error. The chain couples TRBV12-3 or TRBV12-4 to TRBJ1-3; D is uncertain. The CDR3 loop spans 11 amino acids. CDR3 nucleotide sequence: TGTGCCAGCAGTTTAGAGGCCCGGGTGTGGTTT. Its protein is CASSLEARVWF.

The chain links TRBV20-1 to TRBJ2-3; 11 bases match TRBD1. Germline V gene sequence: CDR1 DFQATT, CDR2 SNEGSKA (reference sequence). The CDR3 sequence is 15 residues long. V trimming: 6 bases; J trimming: 4 bases; junction bases outside the gene matches: 9. Here the CDR3 DNA reads TGCAGTGCCCGTACCGGGACAGGGGGTTCAGATACGCAGTATTTT. Its translation: CSARTGTGGSDTQYF.

This clonotype was recorded at least ten times. The gene calls are TRBV4-3 and TRBJ1-2, with D maybe TRBD1 (5 bases). Per germline, CDR1 LGHNA and CDR2 YSLEER. V lost 1 base to trimming and J lost 7 bases, with 7 bases between them. The CDR3 totals 12 residues. CDR3: CASSQAGVGYTF. The CDR3, as DNA: TGCGCCAGCAGCCAAGCGGGGGTTGGCTACACCTTC.

In its sample, this clonotype was seen many times. CDR3 in amino acids: CAISGTQNYEQYF. CDR3 nucleotide sequence: TGTGCCATCAGCGGGACGCAGAACTACGAGCAGTACTTC. The chain couples TRBV10-3 to TRBJ2-7, with D perhaps TRBD1 or TRBD2 (5 bases each). Germline V gene lookup returns CDR1 ENHRY and CDR2 SYGVKD. CDR3 size: 13 residues. Trimming removed 6 bases at V and 3 bases at J, with 12 bases between.

This clonotype was found a few times. This rearrangement joins TRBV5-1 to TRBJ2-1, with 9 bases matching TRBD2. Per the germline V gene, CDR1 is SGHRS and CDR2 is YFSETQ. The CDR3 is 14 residues long. Trimming removed 0 bases from V and 12 bases from J; junction bases left unmatched: 7. CDR3 sequence: CASSLGLAGSWQFF. As DNA, the CDR3 is TGCGCCAGCAGCTTGGGCCTAGCGGGAAGCTGGCAGTTCTTC.

The sample holds many counts of this clonotype. The rearrangement links TRBV5-1 to TRBJ1-1, with TRBD1 matching over 7 bases. This CDR3 has 15 amino acids. CDR1 is SGHRS, CDR2 YFSETQ, per germline. J gave up 6 bases and V 0 bases, and 8 bases lay outside the gene matches. CDR3 region: CASSLDLSGGPEAFF. In DNA, the CDR3 is TGCGCCAGCAGCTTGGACCTCTCAGGGGGTCCTGAAGCTTTCTTT.

The sample holds a few counts of this clonotype. The chain combines TRBV7-9 with TRBJ1-1; D uncertain. Germline lookup yields CDR1 SEHNR and CDR2 FQNEAQ (reference sequence). The germline V and J ends were trimmed by 3 bases and 7 bases, with 9 bases remaining between them. The CDR3 contains 12 residues. As DNA, the CDR3 is TGTGCCAGCAGCTTTGGGGTCGATGAAGCTTTCTTT. It is translated as CASSFGVDEAFF.

This chain joins TRBV10-3 and TRBJ2-7; 10 nucleotides align to TRBD1. Per germline, CDR1 ENHRY and CDR2 SYGVKD. Unmatched junction bases numbered 3, after V lost 0 bases and J lost 4 bases. The length of the CDR3 is 15 residues. The CDR3 reads CAISESGTGVYEQYF. The CDR3 region has the DNA TGTGCCATCAGTGAGTCGGGGACAGGGGTTTACGAGCAGTACTTC.

This clonotype was observed a few times. CDR3 DNA sequence: TGTGCCAGCAGTTCCGCGGTAGCGGGGGGGACTAATGAGCAGTTCTTC. Translated: CASSSAVAGGTNEQFF. The chain joins TRBV7-2 to TRBJ2-1, with TRBD2 matching over 11 bases. Germline lookup yields CDR1 SGHTA and CDR2 FQGNSA. V was clipped by 6 bases and J by 7 bases; unmatched bases: 11. This CDR3 spans 16 amino acids.

This clonotype was observed a few times. CDR3 DNA sequence: TGCAGCGCTACAGGGGATCCTGGTGGCTACACCTTC. Translating it yields CSATGDPGGYTF. The chain carries TRBV29-1 and TRBJ1-2; 7 positions match TRBD1. The junction had 9 bases not matched to a gene; V was cut back by 7 bases and J by 7 bases. The CDR3 is 12 residues long. Germline-derived CDR1 and CDR2 are SQVTM and ANQGSEA.

This clonotype was counted at least ten times. This chain links TRBV9 with TRBJ2-1; TRBD1 might be the D (6 bases). The CDR3 length is 15 residues. V was cut by 0 bases and J by 2 bases, with 9 bases left in between. Germline loops: CDR1 SGDLS, CDR2 YYNGEE. CDR3 residues: CASSVGGGAYNEQFF. The CDR3 DNA sequence: TGTGCCAGCAGCGTAGGTGGGGGCGCCTACAATGAGCAGTTCTTC.

This clonotype occurred many times. J is TRBJ2-3 and V is TRBV5-6; D is uncertain. Trimming shortened V by 4 bases and J by 0 bases, and 12 bases separated the two germline ends. Per the germline V gene, CDR1 is SGHDT and CDR2 is YYEEEE. The CDR3 is 15 amino acids. This CDR3 reads CASSLAITSTDTQYF. The CDR3 DNA reads TGTGCCAGCAGCCTCGCGATAACTAGCACAGATACGCAGTATTTT. Using reference TRBV5-6 and TRBJ2-3 for the parts outside the CDR3, the full variable domain is DAGVTQSPTHLIKTRGQQVTLRCSPKSGHDTVSWYQQALGQGPQFIFQYYEEEERQRGNFPDRFSGHQFPNYSSELNVNALLLGDSALYLCASSLAITSTDTQYFGPGTRLTVL.

Many counts were recorded for this clonotype. The chain combines TRBV6-5 with TRBJ2-7, with a tentative D call TRBD2 (5 bases). V was pared by 10 bases and J by 0 bases, with 13 bases between. This CDR3 region has 13 residues. CDR1 MNHEY and CDR2 SVGAGI come from the germline V gene. The CDR3 DNA follows: TGTGCCATCTCTAGAGGGCCCTCCTACGAGCAGTACTTC. Translated: CAISRGPSYEQYF.

The chain is built from TRBV20-1 and TRBJ2-7, with 8 bases that match TRBD2. The J segment lost 4 bases and the V segment lost 1 base, leaving 6 bases of the junction unmatched. This CDR3 spans 14 amino acids. From germline, CDR1 is DFQATT and CDR2 SNEGSKA (reference sequence). The DNA for the CDR3 is TGCAGTGCTAGAGTCCCGGGAGGGAATTACGAGCAGTACTTC. It yields the protein CSARVPGGNYEQYF.

The J gene is TRBJ1-1, the V gene TRBV5-1; weak D call: TRBD1 (5 bases). Germline V gives CDR1 SGHRS, CDR2 YFSETQ. V was trimmed by 0 bases and J by 11 bases, leaving 8 bases between them. This CDR3 is 11 amino acids long. The CDR3 protein is CASSLAGDAFF. The CDR3 DNA reads TGCGCCAGCAGCTTGGCGGGGGACGCTTTCTTT.

This clonotype was picked up many times. The chain carries TRBV12-3 or TRBV12-4 and TRBJ1-6; 7 bases fit TRBD1. The CDR3 loop spans 14 amino acids. V was clipped by 6 bases and J by 8 bases; unmatched bases: 7. CDR3 bases: TGTGCCAGCAGCACCGGGACAGAGTATTCACCCCTCCACTTT. It encodes CASSTGTEYSPLHF.

The chain combines TRBV6-6 with TRBJ2-7; D remains ambiguous. Germline assignment: CDR1 MNHNY and CDR2 SVGAGI (reference sequence). The CDR3 is 18 residues long. Trimming left V 0 bases short and J 0 bases short, with 18 bases between. The CDR3 here is CASSYSNWKGIRSYEQYF. The CDR3 coding sequence is TGTGCCAGCAGTTACTCGAATTGGAAAGGGATCCGCTCCTACGAGCAGTACTTC.

The CDR3 DNA follows: TGTGCCAGCAGCTTGGTTCTAGGGGAAGCTTTCTTT. Encoded protein: CASSLVLGEAFF. The chain carries TRBV5-5 and TRBJ1-1; D remains ambiguous. The CDR3 spans 12 residues. Germline V gene data show CDR1 as SGHKS and CDR2 as YYEKEE (reference sequence). V was trimmed by 0 bases and J by 8 bases, leaving 8 bases between them.

Remarks on this clonotype: A much larger clone lies one base from this, so it may be a read error. V is TRBV4-3 and J is TRBJ2-3, with no clear D. This CDR3 region has 13 residues. CDR1 LGHNA and CDR2 YSLEER come from the germline V gene. The V end lost 0 bases, the J end lost 7 bases, and 8 bases lay between the germline ends. The CDR3 here is CASSQEEVNTQYF. CDR3 in DNA: TGCGCCAGCAGCCAAGAAGAGGTTAATACGCAGTATTTT.